The 14 T cell receptor beta chains in this list originate from one sample, sequenced in a study of CD8 T cells in ankylosing spondylitis. One entry per CDR3 protein, called by TCRdb with MiXCR from the 5' RACE reads. The table shows some 270,000 distinct CDR3 sequences, with 15% to 20% occurring only once. Sequencing input: blood, either unsorted or a sorted T cell fraction (not recorded which). These receptors were obtained from a male donor with ankylosing spondylitis or in good health (not recorded which).

The V call is TRBV7-9, the J call TRBJ2-1; 7 bases match TRBD2. Germline assignment: CDR1 SEHNR and CDR2 FQNEAQ (reference sequence). The CDR3 is 16 residues long. The ends lost 5 bases at V and 8 bases at J; junction bases unmatched: 15. The CDR3: CASSLRRVRGEDEQFF. In nucleotides, the CDR3 is TGTGCCAGCAGCCTAAGGCGCGTTCGGGGGGAGGATGAGCAGTTCTTC.

V is TRBV5-1 and J is TRBJ2-2; TRBD1 agrees at 8 bases. The ends lost 0 bases at V and 2 bases at J; junction bases unmatched: 6. The CDR3 loop spans 17 amino acids. Looked up from germline, CDR1 is SGHRS and CDR2 is YFSETQ. Here the CDR3 DNA reads TGCGCCAGCAGCTTGGCCTCCGGACAGGGAAACACCGGGGAGCTGTTTTTT. It specifies CASSLASGQGNTGELFF. The complete variable domain, with remaining parts taken from reference TRBV5-1 and TRBJ2-2, reads KAGVTQTPRYLIKTRGQQVTLSCSPISGHRSVSWYQQTPGQGLQFLFEYFSETQRNKGNFPGRFSGRQFSNSRSEMNVSTLELGDSALYLCASSLASGQGNTGELFFGEGSRLTVL.

In this sample, this clonotype turned up a few times. CDR3 DNA: TGTGCCAGCAGCACGACAGGGAATAATCAGCCCCAGCATTTT. Residues: CASSTTGNNQPQHF. V usage is TRBV5-6 and J usage is TRBJ1-5; 7 nucleotides agree with TRBD1. The CDR3 consists of 14 residues. Germline CDR1 SGHDT, CDR2 YYEEEE. With V trimmed by 4 bases and J by 4 bases, 5 bases remained unmatched.

This clonotype was seen a few times. The CDR3 DNA sequence: TGTGCCAGCAGCTTAGTGGAGGGACTAGCGGGAAGGGGAGAGACCCAGTACTTC. Translating it yields CASSLVEGLAGRGETQYF. V gene TRBV7-8 combines with J gene TRBJ2-5; 13 bases are shared with TRBD2. Germline loops: CDR1 SGHVS, CDR2 FQNEAQ. The CDR3 has 18 residues. The J segment lost 4 bases and the V segment lost 1 base, leaving 9 bases of the junction unmatched.

This chain links TRBV6-1 with TRBJ2-2; D is perhaps TRBD1 (6 bases). The CDR3 length is 15 residues. Between the trimmed V and J ends, which lost 6 bases and 6 bases, there was a span of 17 bases. Per the germline V gene, CDR1 is MNHNS and CDR2 is SASEGT. CDR3 region: CASRTGQGKAGELFF. The CDR3 DNA follows: TGTGCCAGCAGAACAGGGCAGGGGAAGGCCGGGGAGCTGTTTTTT.

This clonotype was recorded many times. This chain's CDR3 is CSVVGTGISGYTF. CDR3 bases: TGCAGCGTTGTAGGGACAGGGATTAGTGGCTACACCTTC. The chain carries TRBV29-1 and TRBJ1-2; TRBD1 aligns across 9 bases. The trim removed 4 bases at V and 7 bases at J, leaving 7 bases unmatched. CDR1 is SQVTM, CDR2 ANQGSEA, per germline. This CDR3 has 13 residues.

This clonotype was seen more than once but under ten times. The chain's CDR3 is CASSQDPSRYTGELFF. Here the CDR3 DNA reads TGCGCCAGCAGCCAAGATCCCAGCAGGTACACCGGGGAGCTGTTTTTT. The chain recombines TRBV4-1 with TRBJ2-2; D is unclear. Germline assignment: CDR1 MGHRA and CDR2 YSYEKL. CDR3 length: 16 residues. With 0 bases removed from V and 3 bases from J, the gap between germline ends came to 11 bases.

A few counts support this clonotype. The chain is built from TRBV4-1 and TRBJ2-3; 11 positions agree with TRBD2. Germline lookup yields CDR1 MGHRA and CDR2 YSYEKL. CDR3 length: 19 amino acids. V lost 0 bases, J lost 2 bases, and 10 bases stayed unmatched. Here the CDR3 reads CASSQDPEGTSGDTDTQYF. The CDR3 DNA reads TGCGCCAGCAGCCAAGATCCCGAGGGGACTAGCGGTGACACAGATACGCAGTATTTT.

This clonotype has a handful of counts. The rearrangement uses TRBV4-1 and TRBJ2-2; maybe TRBD1 (7 bases). Germline CDR1 and CDR2: MGHRA and YSYEKL. Trimming pared 6 bases from V and 7 bases from J, leaving 18 bases between. The CDR3 covers 15 residues. CDR3 loop: CASRPETGTVGELFF. DNA for the CDR3: TGCGCCAGCAGACCCGAGACAGGGACTGTCGGGGAGCTGTTTTTT.

This clonotype has more than one count but fewer than ten. The V gene is TRBV6-5, the J gene TRBJ2-2; 10 positions match TRBD2. This CDR3 comprises 15 residues. Losses at the gene ends were 5 bases for V and 4 bases for J; bases not matched to a gene: 4. Germline V gives CDR1 MNHEY, CDR2 SVGAGI. The CDR3 sequence is CASSHLAGATGELFF. For the CDR3, the DNA is TGTGCCAGCAGTCACCTAGCGGGAGCCACCGGGGAGCTGTTTTTT.

This clonotype appeared a single time. V and J are TRBV6-5 and TRBJ2-7; no clear D. Germline CDR1 reads MNHEY; CDR2 reads SVGAGI. There are 13 residues in the CDR3. The V gene lost 4 bases and the J gene lost 5 bases, with 12 bases spanning the gap. Here the CDR3 DNA reads TGTGCCAGCAGTTTGACTGACTTTCACGAGCAGTACTTC. This gives the protein CASSLTDFHEQYF.

The chain carries TRBV12-3 or TRBV12-4 and TRBJ2-1, with 10 bases identical to TRBD2. J gave up 8 bases and V 1 base, and 8 bases lay outside the gene matches. This CDR3 has 16 residues. The CDR3 loop reads CASSLVSGRLSYEQFF. The CDR3 nucleotides are TGTGCCAGCAGTTTAGTTAGCGGGAGGCTTAGCTATGAGCAGTTCTTC.

This clonotype was observed a few times. The chain joins TRBV4-2 to TRBJ2-3; D is possibly TRBD2 (5 bases). The germline gives CDR1 LGHNA, CDR2 YNFKEQ. This CDR3 is built from 14 residues. Deletions cut 4 bases from V and 4 bases from J, with 12 bases between. This CDR3 is CASSLGLGPDTQYF. As DNA, the CDR3 is TGTGCCAGCAGCCTCGGACTGGGCCCAGATACGCAGTATTTT.

This clonotype was observed a handful of times. The J gene is TRBJ1-5, the V gene TRBV4-3, with D perhaps TRBD1 (5 bases). V was pared by 4 bases and J by 4 bases, with 14 bases between. This CDR3 has 15 residues. Germline-derived CDR1 and CDR2 are LGHNA and YSLEER. The CDR3 here is CASSPTESANQPQHF. CDR3 DNA sequence: TGCGCCAGCAGCCCGACAGAGAGTGCGAATCAGCCCCAGCATTTT.